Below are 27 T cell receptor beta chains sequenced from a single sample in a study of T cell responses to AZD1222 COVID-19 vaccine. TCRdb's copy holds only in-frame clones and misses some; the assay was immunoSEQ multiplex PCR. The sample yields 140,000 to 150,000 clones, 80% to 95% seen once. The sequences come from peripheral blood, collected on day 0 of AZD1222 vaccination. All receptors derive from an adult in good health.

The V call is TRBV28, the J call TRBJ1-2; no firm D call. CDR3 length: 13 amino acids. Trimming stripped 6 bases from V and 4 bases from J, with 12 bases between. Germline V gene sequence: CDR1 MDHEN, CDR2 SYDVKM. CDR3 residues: CASRLGLFYGYTF. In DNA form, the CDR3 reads TGTGCCAGCAGACTAGGGTTGTTCTATGGCTACACCTTC.

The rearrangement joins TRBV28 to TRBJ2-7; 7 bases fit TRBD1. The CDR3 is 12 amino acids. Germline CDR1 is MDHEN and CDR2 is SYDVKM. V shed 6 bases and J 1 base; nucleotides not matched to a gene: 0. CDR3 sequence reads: CASRQGSYEQYF. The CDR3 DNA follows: TGTGCCAGCAGACAGGGGTCCTACGAGCAGTACTTC.

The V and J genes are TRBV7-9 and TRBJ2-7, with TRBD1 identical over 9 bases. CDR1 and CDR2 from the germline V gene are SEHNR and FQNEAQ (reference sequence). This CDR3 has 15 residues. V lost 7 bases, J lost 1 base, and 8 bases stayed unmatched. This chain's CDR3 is CASTQAGTGSYEQYF. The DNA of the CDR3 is TGTGCCAGCACCCAAGCCGGGACAGGGTCCTACGAGCAGTACTTC.

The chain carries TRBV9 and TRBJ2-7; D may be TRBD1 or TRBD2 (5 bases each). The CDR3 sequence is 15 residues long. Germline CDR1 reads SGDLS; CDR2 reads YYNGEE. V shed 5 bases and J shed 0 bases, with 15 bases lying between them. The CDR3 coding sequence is TGTGCCAGCAGTATGGGACCCGCGAGCTCCTACGAGCAGTACTTC. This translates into CASSMGPASSYEQYF.

The DNA for the CDR3 is TGTGCCGTCCCAGTGACAGAGACCCAGTACTTC. Residues: CAVPVTETQYF. The chain links TRBV2 to TRBJ2-5; D is undetermined. Germline loops: CDR1 SNHLY, CDR2 FYNNEI. The CDR3 has 11 amino acids. V gave up 11 bases and J gave up 4 bases, with 11 bases separating them.

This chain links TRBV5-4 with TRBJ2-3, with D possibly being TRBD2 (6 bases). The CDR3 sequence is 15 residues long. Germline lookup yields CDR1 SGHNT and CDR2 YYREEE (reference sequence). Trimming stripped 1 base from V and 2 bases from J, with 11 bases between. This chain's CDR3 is CASSLNGGPTDTQYF. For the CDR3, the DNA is TGTGCCAGCAGCTTGAACGGAGGGCCCACAGATACGCAGTATTTT.

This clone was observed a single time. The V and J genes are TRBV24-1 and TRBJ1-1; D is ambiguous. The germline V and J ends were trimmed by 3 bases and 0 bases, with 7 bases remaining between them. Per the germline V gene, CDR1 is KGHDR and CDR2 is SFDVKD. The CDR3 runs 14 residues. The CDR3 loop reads CATSDERMNTEAFF. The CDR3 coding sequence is TGTGCCACCAGTGATGAACGGATGAACACTGAAGCTTTCTTT.

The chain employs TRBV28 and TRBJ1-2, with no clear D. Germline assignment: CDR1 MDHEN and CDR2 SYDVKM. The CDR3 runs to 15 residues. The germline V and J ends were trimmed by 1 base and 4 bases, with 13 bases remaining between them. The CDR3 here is CASSLFGLISYGYTF. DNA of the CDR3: TGTGCCAGCAGTTTATTCGGACTAATCTCCTATGGCTACACCTTC.

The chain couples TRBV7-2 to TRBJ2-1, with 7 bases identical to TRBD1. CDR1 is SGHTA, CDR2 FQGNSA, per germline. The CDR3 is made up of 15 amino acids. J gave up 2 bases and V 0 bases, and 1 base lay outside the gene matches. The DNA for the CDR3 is TGTGCCAGCAGCTTAGCGCAGGGGGCCTACAATGAGCAGTTCTTC. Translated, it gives CASSLAQGAYNEQFF.

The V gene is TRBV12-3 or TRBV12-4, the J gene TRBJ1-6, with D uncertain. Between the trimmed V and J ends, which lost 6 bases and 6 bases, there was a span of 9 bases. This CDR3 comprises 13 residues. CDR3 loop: CASRPDRNSPLHF. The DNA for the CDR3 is TGTGCCAGCAGACCTGACCGTAATTCACCCCTCCACTTT.

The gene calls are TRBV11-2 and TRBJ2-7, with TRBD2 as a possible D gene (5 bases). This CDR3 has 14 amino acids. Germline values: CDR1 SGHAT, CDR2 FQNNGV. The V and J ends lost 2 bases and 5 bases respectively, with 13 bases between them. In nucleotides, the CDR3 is TGTGCCAGCAGCTTAAGCCCCCCGGGGAACGAGCAGTACTTC. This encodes CASSLSPPGNEQYF.

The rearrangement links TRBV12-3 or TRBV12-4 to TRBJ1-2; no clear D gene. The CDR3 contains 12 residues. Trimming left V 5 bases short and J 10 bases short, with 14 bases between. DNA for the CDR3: TGTGCCAGCAGTACTGGGAGGTTGGACTACACCTTC. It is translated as CASSTGRLDYTF.

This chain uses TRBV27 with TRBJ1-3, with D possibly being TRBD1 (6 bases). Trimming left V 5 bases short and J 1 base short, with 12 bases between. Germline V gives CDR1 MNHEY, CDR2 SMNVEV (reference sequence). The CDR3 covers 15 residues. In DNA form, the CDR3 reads TGTGCCAGCAGTACCAACAGGGTTTCTGGAAACACCATATATTTT. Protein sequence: CASSTNRVSGNTIYF.

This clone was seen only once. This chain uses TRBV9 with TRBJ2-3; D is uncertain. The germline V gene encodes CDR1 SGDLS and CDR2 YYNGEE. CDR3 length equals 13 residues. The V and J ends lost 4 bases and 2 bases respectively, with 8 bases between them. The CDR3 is CASSPLPTDTQYF. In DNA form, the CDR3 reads TGTGCCAGCAGCCCCCTCCCCACAGATACGCAGTATTTT.

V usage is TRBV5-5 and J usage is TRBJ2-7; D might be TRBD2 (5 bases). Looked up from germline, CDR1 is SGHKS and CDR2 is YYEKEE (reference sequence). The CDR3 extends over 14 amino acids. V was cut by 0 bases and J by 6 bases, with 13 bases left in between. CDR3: CASSLAVRAAEQYF. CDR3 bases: TGTGCCAGCAGCTTGGCCGTACGAGCGGCCGAGCAGTACTTC.

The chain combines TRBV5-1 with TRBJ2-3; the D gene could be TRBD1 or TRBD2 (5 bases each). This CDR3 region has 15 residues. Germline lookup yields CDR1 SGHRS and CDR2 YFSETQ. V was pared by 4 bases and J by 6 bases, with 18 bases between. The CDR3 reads CASSARDPRGDTQYF. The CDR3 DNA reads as TGCGCCAGCAGCGCCCGGGACCCTCGTGGGGATACGCAGTATTTT.

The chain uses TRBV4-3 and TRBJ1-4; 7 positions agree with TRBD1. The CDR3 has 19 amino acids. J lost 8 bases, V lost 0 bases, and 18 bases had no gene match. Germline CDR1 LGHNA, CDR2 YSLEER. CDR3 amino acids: CASSQDGGQRMFVVEKLFF. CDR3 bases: TGCGCCAGCAGCCAAGACGGGGGACAGCGAATGTTCGTGGTGGAAAAACTGTTTTTT.

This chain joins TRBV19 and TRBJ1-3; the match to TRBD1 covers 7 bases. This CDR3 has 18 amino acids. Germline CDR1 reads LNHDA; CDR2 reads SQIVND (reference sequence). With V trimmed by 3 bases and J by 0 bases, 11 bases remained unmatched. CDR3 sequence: CASSIMRSGTASGNTIYF. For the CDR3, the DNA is TGTGCCAGTAGTATCATGAGATCTGGGACAGCCTCTGGAAACACCATATATTTT.

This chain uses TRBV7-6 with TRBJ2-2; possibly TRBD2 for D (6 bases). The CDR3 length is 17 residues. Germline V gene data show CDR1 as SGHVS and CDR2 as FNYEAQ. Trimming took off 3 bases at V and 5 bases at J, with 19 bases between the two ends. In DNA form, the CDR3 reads TGTGCCAGCAGCTTGAATCCGGGGGAATGGAATACCGGGGAGCTGTTTTTT. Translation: CASSLNPGEWNTGELFF.

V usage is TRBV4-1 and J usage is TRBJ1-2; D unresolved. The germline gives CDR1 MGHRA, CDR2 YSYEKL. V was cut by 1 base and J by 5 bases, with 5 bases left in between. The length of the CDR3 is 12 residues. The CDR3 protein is CASSQVGYGYTF. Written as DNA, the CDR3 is TGCGCCAGCAGCCAAGTGGGGTATGGCTACACCTTC.

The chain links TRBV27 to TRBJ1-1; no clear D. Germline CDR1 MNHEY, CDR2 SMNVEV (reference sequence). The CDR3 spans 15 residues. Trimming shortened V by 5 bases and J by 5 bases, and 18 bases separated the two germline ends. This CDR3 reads CASSPTLRRDTEAFF. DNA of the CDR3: TGTGCCAGCAGTCCTACTTTACGCCGAGATACTGAAGCTTTCTTT.

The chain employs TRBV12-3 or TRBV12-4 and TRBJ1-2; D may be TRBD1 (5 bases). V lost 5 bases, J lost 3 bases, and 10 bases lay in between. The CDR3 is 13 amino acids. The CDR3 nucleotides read TGTGCCAGCAGTACACAGGCTTACTATGGCTACACCTTC. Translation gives CASSTQAYYGYTF.

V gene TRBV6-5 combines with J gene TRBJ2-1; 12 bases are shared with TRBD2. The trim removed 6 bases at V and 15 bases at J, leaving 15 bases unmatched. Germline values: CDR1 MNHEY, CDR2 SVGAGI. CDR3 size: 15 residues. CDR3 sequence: CASSGLAGMVPVWFF. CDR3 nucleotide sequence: TGTGCCAGCAGCGGACTAGCGGGAATGGTACCGGTGTGGTTCTTC.

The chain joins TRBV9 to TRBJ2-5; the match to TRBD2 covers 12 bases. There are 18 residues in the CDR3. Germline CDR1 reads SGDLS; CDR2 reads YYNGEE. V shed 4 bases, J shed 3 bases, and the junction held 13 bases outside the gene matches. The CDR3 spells CASSTRLAGAFGEETQYF. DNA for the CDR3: TGTGCCAGCAGCACCAGACTAGCGGGAGCGTTTGGGGAAGAGACCCAGTACTTC.

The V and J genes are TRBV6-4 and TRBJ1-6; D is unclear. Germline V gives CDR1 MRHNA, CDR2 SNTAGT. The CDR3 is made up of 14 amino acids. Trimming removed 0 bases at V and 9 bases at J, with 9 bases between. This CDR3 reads CASSDSRRGSPLHF. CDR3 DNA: TGTGCCAGCAGTGACTCGAGACGGGGTTCACCCCTCCACTTT.

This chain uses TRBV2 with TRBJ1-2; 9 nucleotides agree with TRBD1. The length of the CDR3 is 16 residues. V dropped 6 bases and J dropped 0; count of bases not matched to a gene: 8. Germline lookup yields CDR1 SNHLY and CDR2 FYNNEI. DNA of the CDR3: TGTGCCAGCAGAGCCTTCGGGGACAGGGCTAACTATGGCTACACCTTC. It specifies CASRAFGDRANYGYTF.

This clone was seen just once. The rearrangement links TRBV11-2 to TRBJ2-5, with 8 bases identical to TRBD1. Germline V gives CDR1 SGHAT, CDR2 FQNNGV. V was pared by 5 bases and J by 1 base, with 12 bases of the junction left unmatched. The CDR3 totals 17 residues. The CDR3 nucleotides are TGTGCCAGCAGCCCAAGGACAGGGTTTAGCGCCCAAGAGACCCAGTACTTC. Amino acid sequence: CASSPRTGFSAQETQYF.